This TCR beta chain is drawn from a study of T cell repertoires in cytomegalovirus infection. TCRdb re-called the reads with MiXCR, one entry per CDR3 protein. The sample contains approximately 320,000 distinct CDR3 sequences, over 7.5% of which appear only once. With respect to this clonotype: Its specificity is not known.

Looked up from germline, CDR1 is SGHTA and CDR2 is FQGNSA. The CDR3 is made up of 12 amino acids. Trimming removed 6 bases at V and 6 bases at J, with 11 bases between. Study observations and caveats: HLA-C-restricted TCR beta clonotypes specific for CMV led the ex vivo response.

The J gene is TRBJ1-2, the V gene TRBV7-2, with D hard to call. The clonotype comes from a human donor in good health (CMV status not recorded). Some clones in this sample may be carry-over from other donors' samples. Sequenced sample: PBMCs. The CDR3 loop is CASSDGSNGYTF. The CDR3 region has the DNA TGTGCCAGCAGTGATGGGTCGAATGGCTACACCTTC.